A selection of T cell receptor beta chains follows, all from one sample in a study of blood T cell repertoires in COVID-19. Clones were sequenced by immunoSEQ multiplex PCR, and TCRdb holds only the in-frame ones, with some missing. The repertoire consists of approximately 310,000 clones, with about nine tenths occurring once and the leading ten covering 1%. The sequencing input was peripheral blood. The receptors here all came from a man aged 45-60 years with active or convalescent COVID-19. Both conserved end residues are part of each CDR3. A D gene is named only where the DNA matches it firmly. Rows give clone size only sometimes, using once, few, many, or a class for an expanded clone.

j_call v_call d_call clone_size cdr3_aa cdr3_nt
TRBJ1-4 TRBV7-9 TRBD1 NA CASSSDRVGGKLFF TGTGCCAGCAGCTCCGACAGGGTGGGAGGAAAACTGTTTTTT
TRBJ2-5 TRBV14 TRBD2 few CASSQDLAGLAFYF TGTGCCAGCAGCCAAGATTTAGCGGGACTAGCCTTTTACTTC
TRBJ2-7 TRBV9 TRBD2 NA CASSVGSGGFYEQYF TGTGCCAGCAGCGTAGGGAGCGGGGGGTTCTACGAGCAGTACTTC
TRBJ1-1 TRBV7-2 NA NA CASSSGGYTEAFF TGTGCCAGCAGCTCGGGGGGATACACTGAAGCTTTCTTT
TRBJ1-5 TRBV7-2 NA once CASSLGGPLQPQHF TGTGCCAGCAGCTTAGGCGGTCCATTACAGCCCCAGCATTTT
TRBJ2-1 TRBV2 TRBD2 few CASRLAGEAEQFF TGTGCCAGCAGGCTAGCGGGAGAGGCTGAGCAGTTCTTC
TRBJ1-2 TRBV5-5 NA NA CASSLARGLNYGYTF TGTGCCAGCAGCTTGGCTAGGGGACTGAACTATGGCTACACCTTC
TRBJ1-6 TRBV6-1 NA few CASSEEDRTPLHF TGTGCCAGCAGTGAAGAGGACAGAACGCCCCTCCACTTT
TRBJ2-3 TRBV5-8 NA NA CASSHGQGDTQYF TGTGCCAGCAGTCATGGTCAGGGGGATACGCAGTATTTT
TRBJ1-4 TRBV3-1/TRBV3-2 TRBD1 NA CASSPGTGVKLFF TGTGCCAGCAGCCCGGGGACAGGGGTAAAACTGTTTTTT
TRBJ1-5 TRBV7-8 TRBD1 NA CASSPSRDRERRDQPQHF TGTGCCAGCAGCCCGTCCCGGGACAGGGAGAGGAGGGATCAGCCCCAGCATTTT
TRBJ2-6 TRBV5-1 NA NA CASSLGPGANVLTF TGCGCCAGCAGCTTGGGGCCTGGGGCCAACGTCCTGACTTTC
TRBJ1-3 TRBV6-5 NA NA CASRADGLSGNTIYF TGTGCCAGCAGAGCCGACGGACTCTCTGGAAACACCATATATTTT
TRBJ2-1 TRBV19 NA NA CASSMSRGFEQFF TGTGCCAGTAGTATGTCTAGAGGGTTTGAGCAGTTCTTC
TRBJ2-7 TRBV28 TRBD1 few CASSLGGQAIYEQYF TGTGCCAGCAGTCTTGGGGGACAGGCCATCTACGAGCAGTACTTC
TRBJ1-1 TRBV5-1 NA NA CASSLLGENTEAFF TGCGCCAGCAGCTTATTAGGGGAGAACACTGAAGCTTTCTTT
TRBJ2-1 TRBV12-3/TRBV12-4 NA NA CASSLREPQFF TGTGCCAGCAGTTTGCGCGAGCCGCAGTTCTTC
TRBJ1-4 TRBV6-6 NA NA CASSYSAGQNNEKLFF TGTGCCAGCAGTTACTCAGCAGGACAGAACAATGAAAAACTGTTTTTT
TRBJ1-5 TRBV4-1 NA NA CASSQVQGSNQPQHF TGCGCCAGCAGCCAAGTTCAGGGGTCCAATCAGCCCCAGCATTTT
TRBJ2-7 TRBV30 NA NA CAWSLTGGMQYF TGTGCCTGGAGCTTAACGGGGGGCATGCAGTACTTC
TRBJ2-5 TRBV4-2 TRBD2 once CASSQSALSGGQETQYF TGTGCCAGCAGCCAAAGTGCTCTGAGCGGGGGGCAAGAGACCCAGTACTTC
TRBJ1-4 TRBV6-5 NA NA CASTNDGTSELFF TGTGCCAGCACCAACGACGGGACATCGGAACTGTTTTTT
TRBJ1-2 TRBV5-6 TRBD1 NA CASSPGTGNYGYTF TGTGCCAGCAGCCCTGGGACAGGGAACTATGGCTACACCTTC
TRBJ2-7 TRBV24-1 NA NA CATSARRGYGEQYF TGTGCCACCAGTGCTCGGCGGGGATATGGCGAGCAGTACTTC
TRBJ1-2 TRBV30 TRBD1 NA CAWSATGSGGYTF TGTGCCTGGAGTGCGACAGGGTCGGGCGGCTACACCTTC
TRBJ1-5 TRBV2 NA NA CASSYRNDHQPQHF TGTGCCAGCAGCTACAGAAACGACCATCAGCCCCAGCATTTT
TRBJ1-2 TRBV29-1 NA NA CSVRGGLFNYGYTF TGCAGCGTTCGAGGGGGATTATTTAACTATGGCTACACCTTC
TRBJ1-4 TRBV7-6 NA NA CASSRAGVRDEKLFF TGTGCCAGCAGCCGAGCGGGGGTCAGGGATGAAAAACTGTTTTTT
TRBJ1-4 TRBV19 NA NA CASSMESGVGEKLFF TGTGCCAGTAGTATGGAGTCCGGGGTTGGTGAAAAACTGTTTTTT
TRBJ1-2 TRBV24-1 NA NA CATSDKGGSYGYTF TGTGCCACCAGTGACAAAGGGGGTTCCTATGGCTACACCTTC
TRBJ1-2 TRBV4-3 TRBD1 NA CASSQVARTGAYGYTF TGCGCCAGCAGCCAAGTGGCCCGGACAGGGGCCTATGGCTACACCTTC
TRBJ2-3 TRBV5-1 TRBD2 NA CASSLDGAGVEYF TGCGCCAGCAGCTTGGACGGCGCGGGAGTTGAGTATTTT
TRBJ1-6 TRBV18 TRBD1 NA CASSYTGTGFNSPLHF TGTGCCAGCTCGTACACCGGGACAGGGTTTAACTCACCCCTCCACTTT
TRBJ2-7 TRBV28 TRBD2 NA CASSLASGRGEQYF TGTGCCAGCAGTTTGGCCAGCGGGAGGGGGGAGCAGTACTTC
TRBJ2-1 TRBV28 NA NA CASSFPGVDEQFF TGTGCCAGCAGTTTCCCAGGGGTCGATGAGCAGTTCTTC
TRBJ2-2 TRBV27 TRBD1 few CASSFSSGQVGTGELFF TGTGCCAGCAGTTTTTCCTCAGGACAGGTTGGCACCGGGGAGCTGTTTTTT
TRBJ1-5 TRBV28 NA NA CASKDIPYSNQPQHF TGTGCCAGCAAGGACATACCCTATAGCAATCAGCCCCAGCATTTT
TRBJ2-5 TRBV10-3 NA NA CATKSAETQYF TGTGCCACCAAGAGCGCAGAGACCCAGTACTTC
TRBJ1-6 TRBV5-1 TRBD1 NA CASSSGQVVNSPLHF TGCGCCAGCAGCTCCGGACAGGTCGTGAATTCACCCCTCCACTTT
TRBJ1-5 TRBV7-6 NA NA CASSLVAEFHSNQPQHF TGTGCCAGCAGCTTAGTAGCCGAATTTCATAGCAATCAGCCCCAGCATTTT
TRBJ1-2 TRBV5-1 TRBD1 NA CASSLVDRAYGYTF TGCGCCAGCAGCTTGGTGGACAGGGCCTATGGCTACACCTTC
TRBJ2-5 TRBV3-1/TRBV3-2 TRBD2 NA CASSQQLAGDQETQYF TGTGCCAGCAGCCAACAACTAGCGGGGGACCAAGAGACCCAGTACTTC
TRBJ1-2 TRBV11-2 NA NA CASSVGAGYGYTF TGTGCCAGCTCTGTGGGGGCTGGCTATGGCTACACCTTC
TRBJ1-1 TRBV7-9 NA NA CASATLEDGSEAFF TGTGCCAGCGCGACACTTGAAGACGGATCTGAAGCTTTCTTT
TRBJ1-1 TRBV7-9 TRBD1 NA CASGPQGKFTEAFF TGTGCCAGCGGGCCACAGGGGAAGTTCACTGAAGCTTTCTTT
TRBJ1-2 TRBV23-1 NA NA CASSRRALSSYTF TGCGCCAGCAGTCGGAGGGCATTATCGAGCTACACCTTC
TRBJ2-5 TRBV7-8 NA NA CASSFSQGTTPRETQYF TGTGCCAGCAGCTTCAGCCAGGGGACTACCCCCCGGGAGACCCAGTACTTC
TRBJ2-7 TRBV6-1 TRBD1 NA CASSETRGRIEQYF TGTGCCAGCAGTGAAACCAGGGGGCGAATCGAGCAGTACTTC
TRBJ2-5 TRBV5-4 TRBD2 NA CASSLDFGTSGRKETQYF TGTGCCAGCAGCTTGGATTTCGGGACTAGCGGGCGCAAAGAGACCCAGTACTTC
TRBJ1-4 TRBV28 NA NA CASSKGQDNEKLFF TGTGCCAGCAGTAAGGGGCAGGACAATGAAAAACTGTTTTTT
TRBJ2-6 TRBV19 NA NA CASSLNSGANVLTF TGTGCCAGTAGCTTAAACTCTGGGGCCAACGTCCTGACTTTC
TRBJ1-2 TRBV5-8 TRBD1 NA CASSPGDRYGYTF TGTGCCAGCAGCCCGGGGGACAGGTACGGCTACACCTTC
TRBJ1-5 TRBV5-5 NA NA CASSLAQGHNQPQHF TGTGCCAGCAGCTTGGCACAGGGCCACAATCAGCCCCAGCATTTT
TRBJ1-2 TRBV5-1 TRBD1 NA CASSLGLGQGVLGGYTF TGCGCCAGCAGCTTGGGTTTGGGACAGGGTGTCCTAGGTGGCTACACCTTC